One and the same sample provided the 31 T cell receptor beta chains below, sequenced in a study of T cell responses to AZD1222 COVID-19 vaccine. Assay: immunoSEQ multiplex PCR; the TCRdb copy retains only in-frame clones and omits some. The sample carries 130,000 or so clones, around 84% recorded once. The sample here was peripheral blood, taken on day 0 of AZD1222 vaccination. These receptors were taken from an adult in good health.

The chain joins TRBV6-5 to TRBJ2-5; D remains ambiguous. The CDR3 has 11 residues. Trimming cost V 5 bases and J 1 base, with 2 bases left between them. The germline gives CDR1 MNHEY, CDR2 SVGAGI. Here the CDR3 reads CASSIQETQYF. In DNA form, the CDR3 reads TGTGCCAGCAGTATCCAAGAGACCCAGTACTTC.

Here the CDR3 DNA reads TGTGCCAGCGGCGCGGGCCAGGGCCGGGGAGAGACCCAGTACTTC. Translating it yields CASGAGQGRGETQYF. The chain recombines TRBV19 with TRBJ2-5; either TRBD1 or TRBD2 may fit D (5 bases each). This CDR3 contains 15 residues. The V and J ends lost 9 bases and 4 bases respectively, with 21 bases between them. The germline CDR1 and CDR2 sequences are LNHDA and SQIVND (reference sequence).

The chain couples TRBV27 to TRBJ2-7; TRBD2 matches at 9 bases. The CDR3 has 16 amino acids. The germline CDR1 and CDR2 sequences are MNHEY and SMNVEV (reference sequence). Trimming removed 5 bases from V and 2 bases from J; junction bases left unmatched: 10. The CDR3 here is CASSRGGGASAYEQYF. DNA of the CDR3: TGTGCCAGCAGTCGCGGCGGGGGGGCGTCGGCCTACGAGCAGTACTTC.

V is TRBV7-7 and J is TRBJ1-6; 11 bases are a match to TRBD1. The V gene's germline CDR1 is SSHAT and CDR2 FNYEAQ (reference sequence). The CDR3 spans 21 residues. With V trimmed by 0 bases and J by 0 bases, 10 bases remained unmatched. CDR3 protein: CASSLARTGGRNSSYNSPLHF. CDR3 coding DNA: TGTGCCAGCAGCTTAGCGAGGACAGGGGGCAGAAATAGCTCCTATAATTCACCCCTCCACTTT.

The chain joins TRBV5-1 to TRBJ2-5; D uncertain. V was shortened by 0 bases and J by 2 bases, with 8 bases between the two germline ends. Looked up from germline, CDR1 is SGHRS and CDR2 is YFSETQ. CDR3 length: 14 amino acids. CDR3 DNA sequence: TGCGCCAGCAGCTTGGTCTTGAGACAAGAGACCCAGTACTTC. It is translated as CASSLVLRQETQYF.

The chain uses TRBV5-1 and TRBJ2-1, with 8 bases identical to TRBD2. Looked up from germline, CDR1 is SGHRS and CDR2 is YFSETQ. The V segment lost 0 bases and the J segment 5 bases; nucleotides outside the gene matches: 16. CDR3 length: 19 residues. In DNA form, the CDR3 reads TGCGCCAGCAGCTTGGTGGGTGGTTCCGGGAGGGCCACCGACAATGAGCAGTTCTTC. As protein: CASSLVGGSGRATDNEQFF.

This clone was counted a few times. The chain couples TRBV29-1 to TRBJ1-5, with D possibly matching TRBD1 (5 bases). CDR1 and CDR2 from the germline V gene are SQVTM and ANQGSEA. V dropped 1 base and J dropped 2 bases, with 12 bases sitting between them. This CDR3 region has 15 residues. CDR3 in amino acids: CSVEVGQGGNQPQHF. As DNA, the CDR3 is TGCAGCGTTGAAGTTGGGCAGGGCGGCAATCAGCCCCAGCATTTT.

The V and J genes are TRBV28 and TRBJ1-5; a possible D gene is TRBD1 (6 bases). V was trimmed by 2 bases and J by 3 bases, leaving 8 bases between them. Germline CDR1 and CDR2: MDHEN and SYDVKM. This CDR3 comprises 14 residues. The CDR3 is CASSLRDNNQPQHF. In DNA, the CDR3 is TGTGCCAGCAGTTTAAGGGACAACAATCAGCCCCAGCATTTT.

This chain uses TRBV7-8 with TRBJ1-2; D not certain. V lost 2 bases and J lost 3, with 10 bases in between. Per germline, CDR1 SGHVS and CDR2 FQNEAQ. This CDR3 has 14 residues. The CDR3 bases are TGTGCCAGCAGCTTAAGGGCTGTGGACTATGGCTACACCTTC. Encoded protein: CASSLRAVDYGYTF.

The chain employs TRBV14 and TRBJ2-7; D gene ambiguous. Germline CDR1 is SGHDN and CDR2 is FVKESK. Trimming pared 2 bases from V and 6 bases from J, leaving 11 bases between. CDR3 length: 13 residues. CDR3 nucleotides: TGTGCCAGCAGCCAACGTCAATACACCGAGCAGTACTTC. Translating gives CASSQRQYTEQYF.

This clone has just one count. This chain uses TRBV7-9 with TRBJ1-1; 10 bases are shared with TRBD1. With V trimmed by 5 bases and J by 1 base, 7 bases remained unmatched. Germline lookup yields CDR1 SEHNR and CDR2 FQNEAQ (reference sequence). CDR3 size: 16 residues. The CDR3, as DNA: TGTGCCAGCAGCCGTCCCGGGACAGGGGCGAACACTGAAGCTTTCTTT. Translated: CASSRPGTGANTEAFF.

The chain links TRBV9 to TRBJ1-2; perhaps TRBD1 as D (5 bases). This CDR3 region has 15 residues. V lost 0 bases and J 5 bases, leaving 14 bases between the germline ends. Germline CDR1 and CDR2: SGDLS and YYNGEE. DNA of the CDR3: TGTGCCAGCAGCGTAGGGGACCTCATCGGGTATGGCTACACCTTC. It translates to CASSVGDLIGYGYTF. Supplemented by reference TRBV9 and TRBJ1-2, the full variable domain reads DSGVTQTPKHLITATGQRVTLRCSPRSGDLSVYWYQQSLDQGLQFLIQYYNGEERAKGNILERFSAQQFPDLHSELNLSSLELGDSALYFCASSVGDLIGYGYTFGSGTRLTVV.

V gene TRBV20-1 combines with J gene TRBJ2-3, with 14 bases aligning to TRBD2. The CDR3 is 18 amino acids. Germline CDR1 is DFQATT and CDR2 is SNEGSKA (reference sequence). Trimming at V came to 6 bases and at J to 3 bases, leaving 14 bases not matched to a gene. The CDR3 reads CSASVIGTSGSGTDTQYF. CDR3 nucleotide sequence: TGCAGTGCCAGTGTGATCGGGACTAGCGGGAGTGGGACAGATACGCAGTATTTT.

CDR3 residues: CASSFSGQPQHF. CDR3 nucleotides: TGTGCCAGCAGTTTTTCTGGGCAGCCCCAGCATTTT. This chain links TRBV27 with TRBJ1-5, with unresolved D. With 3 bases removed from V and 7 bases from J, the gap between germline ends came to 7 bases. The CDR3 covers 12 residues. Per the germline V gene, CDR1 is MNHEY and CDR2 is SMNVEV (reference sequence).

The rearrangement uses TRBV7-2 and TRBJ1-3, with 7 bases fitting TRBD1. The trim removed 5 bases at V and 10 bases at J, leaving 11 bases unmatched. The CDR3 sequence is 14 residues long. CDR1 is SGHTA and CDR2 is FQGNSA in the germline V gene. CDR3 region: CASSPTLTGTTIYF. Here the CDR3 DNA reads TGTGCCAGCAGCCCTACATTGACAGGGACTACCATATATTTT. The whole variable domain, remainder taken from reference TRBV7-2 and TRBJ1-3, is GAGVSQSPSNKVTEKGKDVELRCDPISGHTALYWYRQSLGQGLEFLIYFQGNSAPDKSGLPSDRFSAERTGGSVSTLTIQRTQQEDSAVYLCASSPTLTGTTIYFGEGSWLTVV.

This clone has a handful of counts. The chain carries TRBV5-4 and TRBJ1-6; TRBD1 matches at 7 bases. Germline loops: CDR1 SGHNT, CDR2 YYREEE (reference sequence). The CDR3 has 15 amino acids. V shed 3 bases and J 10 bases; nucleotides not matched to a gene: 10. The CDR3 sequence is CASSYDHRGYSPLHF. For the CDR3, the DNA is TGTGCCAGCAGCTATGATCACAGGGGATACTCACCCCTCCACTTT.

The chain is built from TRBV7-6 and TRBJ1-5; 8 nucleotides agree with TRBD1. After removal of 8 bases from V and 4 bases from J, the junction contained 4 bases not matched to a gene. The V gene's germline CDR1 is SGHVS and CDR2 FNYEAQ. The CDR3 runs to 13 residues. The CDR3 nucleotides are TGTGCCAGCTCAAGACAGGGGAATCAGCCCCAGCATTTT. This translates into CASSRQGNQPQHF.

The V gene is TRBV19, the J gene TRBJ1-5; D unclear. Looked up from germline, CDR1 is LNHDA and CDR2 is SQIVND (reference sequence). This CDR3 has 15 residues. V lost 5 bases to trimming and J lost 0 bases, with 11 bases between them. The CDR3 here is CASSLGEYSNQPQHF. CDR3 DNA: TGTGCCAGTAGTTTGGGAGAATATAGCAATCAGCCCCAGCATTTT.

The V call is TRBV18, the J call TRBJ2-3, with 10 bases lining up with TRBD2. This CDR3 has 15 amino acids. The V and J ends lost 3 bases and 5 bases, in that order; junction bases with no gene match: 5. Germline lookup yields CDR1 KGHSH and CDR2 LQKENI. The CDR3 DNA is TGTGCCAGCTCACCTGCGGGACTAGCGAGAGATACGCAGTATTTT. This codes for CASSPAGLARDTQYF.

The V and J genes are TRBV11-2 and TRBJ2-7, with D hard to call. The CDR3 is made up of 12 amino acids. CDR1 SGHAT and CDR2 FQNNGV come from the germline V gene. V was clipped by 2 bases and J by 4 bases, with 6 bases between them. The CDR3: CASSLQQYEQYF. CDR3 coding DNA: TGTGCCAGCAGCTTACAGCAATACGAGCAGTACTTC.

The chain is built from TRBV15 and TRBJ2-1; D uncertain. Per germline, CDR1 LNHNV and CDR2 YYDKDF (reference sequence). This CDR3 is built from 14 residues. V lost 0 bases to trimming and J lost 13 bases, with 16 bases between them. The CDR3: CATSRDSFETFQFF. The CDR3 DNA follows: TGTGCCACCAGCAGAGATTCGTTTGAGACGTTTCAGTTCTTC.

The V gene is TRBV7-8, the J gene TRBJ2-7; no clear D. The CDR3 contains 14 residues. Germline-derived CDR1 and CDR2 are SGHVS and FQNEAQ. Trimming removed 1 base from V and 5 bases from J, with 12 bases in between. Written as DNA, the CDR3 is TGTGCCAGCAGCTTAGAGGTCCCGTACCACGAGCAGTACTTC. This sequence encodes CASSLEVPYHEQYF.

The chain combines TRBV25-1 with TRBJ2-1; tentatively, D is TRBD2 (5 bases). The CDR3 has 16 residues. Germline lookup yields CDR1 MGHDK and CDR2 SYGVNS. The V end lost 6 bases, the J end lost 2 bases, and 17 bases lay between the germline ends. CDR3 sequence reads: CASRGGPQRPYNEQFF. CDR3 coding DNA: TGTGCCAGCAGGGGCGGACCCCAGCGGCCCTACAATGAGCAGTTCTTC. The entire variable domain, with the rest obtained from reference TRBV25-1 and TRBJ2-1, is as follows: EADIYQTPRYLVIGTGKKITLECSQTMGHDKMYWYQQDPGMELHLIHYSYGVNSTEKGDLSSESTVSRIRTEHFPLTLESARPSHTSQYLCASRGGPQRPYNEQFFGPGTRLTVL.

DNA of the CDR3: TGCGCCAGCAGCCCGGACAGACATGGCTACACCTTC. Translating it yields CASSPDRHGYTF. The chain employs TRBV5-1 and TRBJ1-2, with D possibly matching TRBD1 (6 bases). The CDR3 covers 12 residues. Trimming left V 4 bases short and J 6 bases short, with 10 bases between. The germline gives CDR1 SGHRS, CDR2 YFSETQ.

Points on this clone: Other DNA sequences in the same sample also yield this CDR3. CDR3 sequence: CASSVGTGDGYTF. The CDR3 region has the DNA TGTGCCAGCAGCGTAGGGACAGGGGATGGCTACACCTTC. The V and J genes are TRBV9 and TRBJ1-2; TRBD1 aligns across 9 bases. With V trimmed by 0 bases and J by 6 bases, 0 bases remained unmatched. CDR1 SGDLS and CDR2 YYNGEE come from the germline V gene. The CDR3 is 13 residues long.

This chain uses TRBV28 with TRBJ2-5; D possibly corresponds to TRBD1 (5 bases). V dropped 8 bases and J dropped 5 bases, with 15 bases sitting between them. The CDR3 totals 13 residues. Germline CDR1 reads MDHEN; CDR2 reads SYDVKM. The CDR3 sequence: CASGAGIPETQYF. CDR3 bases: TGTGCCAGCGGGGCAGGGATCCCCGAGACCCAGTACTTC. Full variable domain (outside the CDR3, taken from reference TRBV28 and TRBJ2-5): DVKVTQSSRYLVKRTGEKVFLECVQDMDHENMFWYRQDPGLGLRLIYFSYDVKMKEKGDIPEGYSVSREKKERFSLILESASTNQTSMYLCASGAGIPETQYFGPGTRLLVL.

The chain employs TRBV28 and TRBJ1-6, with no clear D. In germline, CDR1 is MDHEN, CDR2 SYDVKM. This CDR3 contains 12 residues. V was pared by 5 bases and J by 6 bases, with 5 bases between. The CDR3 spells CASSPGNSPLHF. CDR3 in DNA: TGTGCCAGCAGTCCCGGTAATTCACCCCTCCACTTT.

This clone was detected a few times. CDR3 DNA sequence: TGTGCCAGCAGCCCGGTTTTGGCTAACTATGGCTACACCTTC. Encoded protein: CASSPVLANYGYTF. This chain joins TRBV3-1 (or the pseudogene TRBV3-2) and TRBJ1-2; D is unclear. V dropped 4 bases and J dropped 0 bases, with 9 bases sitting between them. The V gene's germline CDR1 is LGHDT and CDR2 YNNKEL (reference sequence). This CDR3 has 14 residues.

The V and J genes are TRBV10-3 and TRBJ1-3, with 7 nucleotides matching TRBD1. CDR1 and CDR2 (germline): ENHRY, SYGVKD. CDR3 length: 15 amino acids. Trimming took 10 bases from V and 1 from J; bases not matched to a gene: 10. The CDR3 region is CATKDRADSGNTIYF. The CDR3 DNA follows: TGTGCCACGAAAGACAGGGCAGATTCTGGAAACACCATATATTTT.

This clone was detected only once. The CDR3 sequence: CATSRDLGAYNEQFF. The DNA of the CDR3 is TGTGCCACCAGCAGAGATCTGGGCGCATACAATGAGCAGTTCTTC. The V and J genes are TRBV15 and TRBJ2-1; no clear D gene. This CDR3 has 15 residues. Germline V gene lookup returns CDR1 LNHNV and CDR2 YYDKDF (reference sequence). Trimming shortened V by 0 bases and J by 4 bases, and 10 bases separated the two germline ends.

This chain connects TRBV28 to TRBJ2-1; 7 nucleotides line up with TRBD2. From germline, CDR1 is MDHEN and CDR2 SYDVKM. Unmatched junction bases numbered 3, after V lost 4 bases and J lost 0 bases. The CDR3 spans 15 residues. The CDR3 nucleotides are TGTGCCAGCAGTTCTATAGCGGGCTCCTACAATGAGCAGTTCTTC. Residues: CASSSIAGSYNEQFF.